This T cell receptor (beta chain) was found in a study of siplizumab effects on memory and regulatory T cells. The study, taken as a whole, reports: Researchers could not give a naive or memory phenotype to roughly 75-96% of proliferating CD4+ or CD8+ clones.

As concerns this clone: Its specificity is not known. The sample holds other DNA sequences that translate to the same CDR3.

The CDR3 totals 15 residues. V lost 1 base to trimming and J lost 1 base, with 8 bases between them. Germline CDR1 and CDR2: ENHRY and SYGVKD. Measured with immunoSEQ multiplex PCR; TCRdb has only the in-frame clones, and not every one. This sample has approximately 100,000 clones, with around 93% found just once. The specimen sequenced was non-Treg CD4+ T cells sorted from blood. V and J are TRBV10-3 and TRBJ1-5, with unresolved D. This receptor was identified in a human donor in good health. The CDR3 sequence: CAISELGTSNQPQHF. Here the CDR3 DNA reads TGTGCCATCAGTGAGTTGGGTACGAGCAATCAGCCCCAGCATTTT.